The clone carrying this T cell receptor beta chain was observed a handful of times. Its antigen is currently unknown. These data belong to a study of blood T cells in healthy people across ages. Overall study: Template switching picked up about one barcoded beta molecule for each two T cells. The study, taken as a whole, reports: Correlation between TCR beta diversity and naive T cell percentage was strong. Unknown donor CMV status possibly confounded expanded clonotype changes.

The use of a sample-barcoded 5' primer and a J-beta primer mix characterized a second PCR of about 6 to 11 cycles. TCRdb redid the calling of the 5' RACE reads with MiXCR, one entry per CDR3 protein. The table shows fewer than 700,000 distinct CDR3 sequences, with around 50% occurring only once. Donors were systemically healthy Caucasian individuals from Russia aged roughly 6 to 100 years. The sequence was collected from a man older than 75 in good health. Sequencing used blood.

CDR3 bases: TGCGCCAGCAGCCAAGGTAGGGACGTCAGCAATCAGCCCCAGCATTTT. Encoded protein: CASSQGRDVSNQPQHF. The J gene is TRBJ1-5, the V gene TRBV4-1, with D possibly TRBD1 on 5 matching bases. Trimming stripped 1 base from V and 1 base from J, with 11 bases between. The germline V gene encodes CDR1 MGHRA and CDR2 YSYEKL. The CDR3 is 16 amino acids.